These 7 T cell receptor beta chains share one sample of origin, sequenced in a study of regulatory T cells in long-lasting Graves disease (dated by TCRdb to the early 2020s). Libraries were built with multiplex PCR. The reads were generated on an Illumina HiSeq 4000. iRepertoire HTBI primers and Arm-PCR amplification of CDR3 regions were used to construct TCR beta libraries. TCRdb itself trimmed the public reads at Q25 with fastp, ran MiXCR and retained productive beta chains. Duplicate CDR3 protein sequences are folded into a single record with the most common DNA and genes. The sample table records 700,000 or so distinct CDR3 sequences; about 30% of these occur just once. The top ten clones comprise about two fifths of the sample. The intended sense of this specimen's time point label: persistent/refractory GD, antithyroid drugs over 5 years with positive TRAb. For both TCR sequencing and RNA sequencing, RNA was extracted from PBMCs using TRIzol.

Sequenced material: peripheral blood mononuclear cells (PBMCs), taken when the disease was refractory, from a patient treated with antithyroid drugs. These receptors were obtained from a female donor with Graves disease.

This sequence joins TRBV6-1 and TRBJ1-2; D gene unclear. CDR1 is MNHNS, CDR2 SASEGT, per germline. V was clipped by 8 bases and J by 6 bases, with 16 bases between them. This CDR3 spans 13 amino acids. This CDR3 reads CASGGPRKDGYTF. Written as DNA, the CDR3 is TGTGCCAGCGGCGGACCGAGGAAGGATGGCTACACCTTC.

This chain connects TRBV20-1 to TRBJ2-7; 10 bases are shared with TRBD2. The germline V gene has CDR1 DFQATT and CDR2 SNEGSKA (reference sequence). This CDR3 has 12 residues. V trimming: 6 bases; J trimming: 6 bases; junction bases outside the gene matches: 5. The CDR3 loop reads CSASLAGLEQYF. The CDR3 DNA reads TGCAGTGCATCACTAGCGGGGCTCGAGCAGTACTTC.

J is TRBJ2-5 and V is TRBV2, with a tentative D call TRBD2 (6 bases). The CDR3 consists of 19 residues. Germline lookup yields CDR1 SNHLY and CDR2 FYNNEI. The germline V and J ends were trimmed by 6 bases and 1 base, with 27 bases remaining between them. Written as DNA, the CDR3 is TGTGCCAGCAGAGGAATCGCCGTCTCCCCTAATAGCGGCCAAGAGACCCAGTACTTC. It is translated as CASRGIAVSPNSGQETQYF.

The chain is built from TRBV6-1 and TRBJ1-3; D unresolved. The CDR3 runs to 14 residues. Between the trimmed V and J ends, which lost 5 bases and 4 bases, there was a span of 12 bases. Looked up from germline, CDR1 is MNHNS and CDR2 is SASEGT. The CDR3 bases are TGTGCCAGCAGTATCACTCAACGCGGAAACACCATATATTTT. Residues: CASSITQRGNTIYF.

Ten or more counts support this clonotype. This chain uses TRBV10-3 with TRBJ2-1, with 9 bases matching TRBD1. Trimming at V came to 6 bases and at J to 15 bases, leaving 12 bases not matched to a gene. Germline V gene data show CDR1 as ENHRY and CDR2 as SYGVKD. The CDR3 runs 13 residues. This CDR3 reads CAISDIGTGSLFF. The CDR3 bases are TGTGCCATCAGCGACATCGGGACAGGGTCGTTGTTCTTC.

The V and J genes are TRBV5-4 and TRBJ2-2; D might be TRBD2 (5 bases). This CDR3 is built from 18 residues. Germline V gene sequence: CDR1 SGHNT, CDR2 YYREEE (reference sequence). Trimming took 4 bases from V and 2 from J, leaving 21 bases between them. CDR3 loop: CASSPRTTRTLNTGELFF. The DNA for the CDR3 is TGTGCCAGCAGCCCCCGCACTACTAGGACTTTAAACACCGGGGAGCTGTTTTTT. The whole variable domain, remainder taken from reference TRBV5-4 and TRBJ2-2, is ETGVTQSPTHLIKTRGQQVTLRCSSQSGHNTVSWYQQALGQGPQFIFQYYREEENGRGNFPPRFSGLQFPNYSSELNVNALELDDSALYLCASSPRTTRTLNTGELFFGEGSRLTVL.

The V and J genes are TRBV20-1 and TRBJ1-2; the D is unclear. This CDR3 region has 14 residues. CDR1 is DFQATT, CDR2 SNEGSKA, per germline (reference sequence). Trimming shortened V by 4 bases and J by 6 bases, and 18 bases separated the two germline ends. The chain's CDR3 is CSATPSRTPDGYTF. The CDR3 region has the DNA TGCAGTGCTACCCCCTCCCGGACGCCTGATGGCTACACCTTC.